This T cell receptor beta chain was sequenced for a study of Ad26.COV2.S vaccination and SARS-CoV-2 variants. Germline loops: CDR1 LNHDA, CDR2 SQIVND (reference sequence). V lost 3 bases to trimming and J lost 7 bases; unmatched junction nucleotides: 9. The CDR3 totals 16 residues. The assay was immunoSEQ multiplex PCR, and TCRdb's table has in-frame clones only and misses some. The table includes around 400,000 clones, approximately 91% detected once. Treatment noted: roughly 18 received Ad26.COV2.S at low or high dose, single or two shots; about five received placebo; per-sample allocation not given. The samples were gathered on day 63 after the first injection of vaccine or placebo.

The chain joins TRBV19 to TRBJ2-3; 11 positions agree with TRBD2. The clonotype originates from a person between 18 and 65 years old who received the Ad26.COV2.S COVID-19 vaccine or a placebo. The source was peripheral blood, collected in a trial of Ad26.COV2.S vaccine versus placebo. The CDR3 is CASSISGTSGSYTQYF. The CDR3 bases are TGTGCCAGTAGTATTTCCGGGACTAGCGGATCTTATACGCAGTATTTT.